This entry is about one T cell receptor beta chain. This record belongs to a study of chemoradiotherapy in HPV16-positive cancers. The overall study: A couple of HPV16-positive patients' cells yielded candidate HPV-specific clones and common motifs.

Repertoires were generated with immunoSEQ multiplex PCR, while TCRdb's copy carries only in-frame clones and drops some. The sample includes 25,000 to 30,000 clones, more than 80% of them seen just once. The germline gives CDR1 SGHTA, CDR2 FQGNSA. This CDR3 contains 14 residues. The V and J ends lost 1 base and 8 bases respectively, with 11 bases between them. The sequences come from blood, collected from a patient who underwent chemoradiotherapy. This TCR came from a human donor with HPV-associated anogenital cancer. The rearrangement links TRBV7-2 to TRBJ2-2; no clear D gene. CDR3 protein: CASSLVAGSGELFF. The CDR3 coding sequence is TGTGCCAGCAGCTTAGTGGCAGGATCGGGGGAGCTGTTTTTT.